Sequencing of this T cell receptor beta chain was carried out in a study of T cell repertoires in cytomegalovirus infection. A remark on this clonotype: Its antigen is currently unknown.

The CDR3 length is 15 residues. Trimming stripped 6 bases from V and 1 base from J, with 15 bases between. Germline CDR1 is MNHEY and CDR2 is SVGEGT. In TCRdb, the reads were re-called with MiXCR into one record per CDR3 protein. The data contain 800,000 to 950,000 distinct CDR3 sequences, approximately 30% of them singletons. The sequence came from a human donor in good health (CMV status not recorded). Some clones in this sample may be carry-over from other donors' samples. The sequencing here drew on cultured CD8+ T cells from PBMCs, taken from culture after CMV antigen stimulation. The V call is TRBV6-2 or TRBV6-3, the J call TRBJ1-1, with D possibly TRBD1 on 5 matching bases. In DNA, the CDR3 is TGTGCCAGCAGCCTTCTGGCGGGGGGGAACACTGAAGCTTTCTTT. Amino acid sequence: CASSLLAGGNTEAFF.